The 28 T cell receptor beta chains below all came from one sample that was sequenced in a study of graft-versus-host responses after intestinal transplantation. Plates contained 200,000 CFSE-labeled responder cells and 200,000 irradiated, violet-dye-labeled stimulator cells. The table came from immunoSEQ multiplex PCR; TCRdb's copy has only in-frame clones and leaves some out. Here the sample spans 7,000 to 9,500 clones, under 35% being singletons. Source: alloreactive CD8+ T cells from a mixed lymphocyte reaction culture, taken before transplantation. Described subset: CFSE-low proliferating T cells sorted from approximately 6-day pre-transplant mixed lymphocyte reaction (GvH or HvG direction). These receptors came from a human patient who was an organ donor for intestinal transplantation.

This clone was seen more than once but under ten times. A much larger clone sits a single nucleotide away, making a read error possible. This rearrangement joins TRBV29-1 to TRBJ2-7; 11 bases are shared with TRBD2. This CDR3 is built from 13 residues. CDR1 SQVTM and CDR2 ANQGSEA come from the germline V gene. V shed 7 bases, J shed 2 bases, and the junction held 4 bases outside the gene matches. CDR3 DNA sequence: TGCAGCGGTAGCGGGGGGGACACCTACGAGCAGTACTTC. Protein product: CSGSGGDTYEQYF.

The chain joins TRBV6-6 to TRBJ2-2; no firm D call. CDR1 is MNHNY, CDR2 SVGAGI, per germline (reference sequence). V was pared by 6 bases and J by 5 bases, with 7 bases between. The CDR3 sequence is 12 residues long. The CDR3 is CASRQETGELFF. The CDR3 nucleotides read TGTGCCAGCAGACAAGAGACCGGGGAGCTGTTTTTT.

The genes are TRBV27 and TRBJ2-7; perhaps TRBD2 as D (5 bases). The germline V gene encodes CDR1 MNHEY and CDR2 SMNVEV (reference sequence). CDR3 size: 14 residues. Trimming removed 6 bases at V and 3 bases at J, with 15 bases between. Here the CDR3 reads CASRFGGSYYEQYF. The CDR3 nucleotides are TGTGCCAGCAGGTTCGGCGGGTCCTACTACGAGCAGTACTTC.

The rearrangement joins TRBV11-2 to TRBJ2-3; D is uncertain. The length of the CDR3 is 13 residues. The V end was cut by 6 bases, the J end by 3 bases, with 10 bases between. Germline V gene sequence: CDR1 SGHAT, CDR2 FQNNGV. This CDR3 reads CASRRPPTDTQYF. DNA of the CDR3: TGTGCCAGCAGAAGACCACCAACAGATACGCAGTATTTT.

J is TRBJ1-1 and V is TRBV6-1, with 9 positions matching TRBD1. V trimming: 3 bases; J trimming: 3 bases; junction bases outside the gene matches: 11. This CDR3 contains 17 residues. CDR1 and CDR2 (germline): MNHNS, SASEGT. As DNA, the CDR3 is TGTGCCAGCAGTGATCCCACAGGGGGCGGAATTTACACTGAAGCTTTCTTT. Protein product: CASSDPTGGGIYTEAFF.

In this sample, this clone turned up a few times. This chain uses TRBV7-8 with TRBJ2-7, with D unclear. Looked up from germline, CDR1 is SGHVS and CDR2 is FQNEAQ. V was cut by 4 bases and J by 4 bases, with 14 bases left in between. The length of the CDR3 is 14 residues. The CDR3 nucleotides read TGTGCCAGCAGCTCGGACCGTGTGTGGTACGAGCAGTACTTC. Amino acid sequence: CASSSDRVWYEQYF.

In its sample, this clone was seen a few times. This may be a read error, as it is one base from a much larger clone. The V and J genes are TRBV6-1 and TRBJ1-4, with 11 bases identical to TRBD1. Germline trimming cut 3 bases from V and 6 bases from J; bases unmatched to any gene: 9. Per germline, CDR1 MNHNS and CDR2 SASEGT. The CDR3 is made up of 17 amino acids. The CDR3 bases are TGTGCCAGCAGTGATCGGGACAGGGGGTTGTTCTATGAAAAACTGTTTTTT. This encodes CASSDRDRGLFYEKLFF.

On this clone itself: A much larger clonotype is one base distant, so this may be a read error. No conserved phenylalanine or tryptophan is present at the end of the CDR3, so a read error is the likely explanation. CDR3 sequence (DNA): TGCAGCGTTTCTACCGGGATAGAGCAGTACCTC. As protein: CSVSTGIEQYL. The rearrangement joins TRBV29-1 to TRBJ2-7; D is perhaps TRBD2 (5 bases). This CDR3 is 11 amino acids long. Trimming shortened V by 5 bases and J by 7 bases, and 12 bases separated the two germline ends. The germline V gene has CDR1 SQVTM and CDR2 ANQGSEA.

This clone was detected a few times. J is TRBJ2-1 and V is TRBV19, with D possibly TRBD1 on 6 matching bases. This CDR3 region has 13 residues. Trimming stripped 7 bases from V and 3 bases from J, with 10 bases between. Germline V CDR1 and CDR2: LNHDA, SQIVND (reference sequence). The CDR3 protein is CASTWDNYNEQFF. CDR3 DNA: TGTGCCAGTACTTGGGACAACTACAATGAGCAGTTCTTC.

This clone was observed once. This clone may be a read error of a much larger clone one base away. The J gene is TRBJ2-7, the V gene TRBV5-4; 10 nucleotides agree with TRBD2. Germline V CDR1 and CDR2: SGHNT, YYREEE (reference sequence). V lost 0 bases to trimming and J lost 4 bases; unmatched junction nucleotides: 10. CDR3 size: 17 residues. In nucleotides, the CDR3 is TGTGCCAGCAGCTTGGTAGCAGCGGGAGGGCCCCGGTACGAGCAGTACTTC. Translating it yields CASSLVAAGGPRYEQYF.

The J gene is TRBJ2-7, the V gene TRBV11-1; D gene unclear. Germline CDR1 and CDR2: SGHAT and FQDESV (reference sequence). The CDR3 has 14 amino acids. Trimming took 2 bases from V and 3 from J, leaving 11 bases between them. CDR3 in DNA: TGTGCCAGCAGCTTATCCGGGCGACGCTACGAGCAGTACTTC. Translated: CASSLSGRRYEQYF.

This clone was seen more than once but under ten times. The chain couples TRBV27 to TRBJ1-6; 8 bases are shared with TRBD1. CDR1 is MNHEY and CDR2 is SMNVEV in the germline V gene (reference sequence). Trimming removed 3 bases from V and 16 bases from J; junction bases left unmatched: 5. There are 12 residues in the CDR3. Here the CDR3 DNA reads TGTGCCAGCAGTTTCCCAGGGGGCCTTCTCCACTTT. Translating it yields CASSFPGGLLHF.

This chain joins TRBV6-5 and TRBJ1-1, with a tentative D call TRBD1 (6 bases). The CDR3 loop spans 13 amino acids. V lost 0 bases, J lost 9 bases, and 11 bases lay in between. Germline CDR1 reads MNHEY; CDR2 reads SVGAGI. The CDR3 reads CASSYSWGHQAFF. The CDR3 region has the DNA TGTGCCAGCAGTTACTCGTGGGGACATCAAGCTTTCTTT.

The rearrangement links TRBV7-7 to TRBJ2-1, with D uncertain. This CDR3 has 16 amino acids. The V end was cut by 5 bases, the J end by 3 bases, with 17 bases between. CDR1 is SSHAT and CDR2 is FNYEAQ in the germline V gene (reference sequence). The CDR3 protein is CASSPLWWTDYNEQFF. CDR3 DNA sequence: TGTGCCAGCAGCCCCCTTTGGTGGACGGACTACAATGAGCAGTTCTTC.

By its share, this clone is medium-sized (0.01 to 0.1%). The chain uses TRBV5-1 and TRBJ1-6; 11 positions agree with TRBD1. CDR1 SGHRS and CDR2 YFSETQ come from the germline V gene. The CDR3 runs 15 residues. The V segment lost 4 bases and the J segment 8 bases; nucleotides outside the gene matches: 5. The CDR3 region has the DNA TGCGCCAGCAGCCTCGGGACAGGGGGGGATTCACCCCTCCACTTT. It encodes CASSLGTGGDSPLHF.

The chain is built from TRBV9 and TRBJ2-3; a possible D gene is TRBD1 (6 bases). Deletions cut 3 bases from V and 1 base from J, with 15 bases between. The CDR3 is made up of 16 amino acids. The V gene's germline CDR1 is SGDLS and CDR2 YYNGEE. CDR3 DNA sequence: TGTGCCAGCAGCGCACAGGGTAGAAGAGGCACAGATACGCAGTATTTT. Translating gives CASSAQGRRGTDTQYF.

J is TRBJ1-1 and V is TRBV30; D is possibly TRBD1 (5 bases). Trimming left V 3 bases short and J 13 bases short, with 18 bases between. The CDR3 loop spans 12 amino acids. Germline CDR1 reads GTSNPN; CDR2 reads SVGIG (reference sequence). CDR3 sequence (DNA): TGTGCCTGGAGGGTTTCCGGGGGGTTTATTTTCTTT. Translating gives CAWRVSGGFIFF.

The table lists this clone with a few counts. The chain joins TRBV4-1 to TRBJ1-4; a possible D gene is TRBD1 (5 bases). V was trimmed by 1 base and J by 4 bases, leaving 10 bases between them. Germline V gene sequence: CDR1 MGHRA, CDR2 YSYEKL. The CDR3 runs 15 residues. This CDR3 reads CASSQVGGYNEKLFF. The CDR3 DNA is TGCGCCAGCAGCCAAGTCGGGGGATATAATGAAAAACTGTTTTTT.

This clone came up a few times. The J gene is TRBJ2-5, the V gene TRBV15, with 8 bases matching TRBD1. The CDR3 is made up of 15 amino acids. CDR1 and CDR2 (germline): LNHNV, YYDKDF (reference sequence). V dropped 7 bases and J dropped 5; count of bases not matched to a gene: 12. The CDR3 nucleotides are TGTGCCACCACCATACCGACAGGGGTGGGGGAGACCCAGTACTTC. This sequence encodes CATTIPTGVGETQYF. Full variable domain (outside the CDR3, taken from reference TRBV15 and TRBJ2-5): DAMVIQNPRYQVTQFGKPVTLSCSQTLNHNVMYWYQQKSSQAPKLLFHYYDKDFNNEADTPDNFQSRRPNTSFCFLDIRSPGLGDTAMYLCATTIPTGVGETQYFGPGTRLLVL.

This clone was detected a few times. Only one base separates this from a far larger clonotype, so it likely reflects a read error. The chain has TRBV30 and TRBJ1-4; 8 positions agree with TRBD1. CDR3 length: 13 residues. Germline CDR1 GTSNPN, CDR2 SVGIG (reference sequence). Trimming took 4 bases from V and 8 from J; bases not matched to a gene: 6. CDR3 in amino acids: CAWTGGAEEKLFF. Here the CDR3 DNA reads TGTGCCTGGACAGGGGGCGCGGAGGAAAAACTGTTTTTT. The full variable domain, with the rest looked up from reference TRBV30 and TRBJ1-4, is SQTIHQWPATLVQPVGSPLSLECTVEGTSNPNLYWYRQAAGRGLQLLFYSVGIGQISSEVPQNLSASRPQDRQFILSSKKLLLSDSGFYLCAWTGGAEEKLFFGSGTQLSVL.

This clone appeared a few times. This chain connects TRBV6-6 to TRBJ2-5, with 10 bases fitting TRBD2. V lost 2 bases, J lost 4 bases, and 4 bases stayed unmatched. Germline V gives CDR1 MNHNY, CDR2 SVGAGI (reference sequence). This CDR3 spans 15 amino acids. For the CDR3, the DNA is TGTGCCAGCAGTTACCTAGCGGGGGCGCGAGAGACCCAGTACTTC. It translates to CASSYLAGARETQYF.

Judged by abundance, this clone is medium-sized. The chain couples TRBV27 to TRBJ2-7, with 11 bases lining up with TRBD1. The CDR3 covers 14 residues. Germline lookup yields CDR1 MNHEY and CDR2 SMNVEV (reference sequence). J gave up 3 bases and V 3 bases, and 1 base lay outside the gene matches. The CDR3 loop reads CASSFGTGGYEQYF. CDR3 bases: TGTGCCAGCAGTTTCGGGACAGGGGGCTACGAGCAGTACTTC.

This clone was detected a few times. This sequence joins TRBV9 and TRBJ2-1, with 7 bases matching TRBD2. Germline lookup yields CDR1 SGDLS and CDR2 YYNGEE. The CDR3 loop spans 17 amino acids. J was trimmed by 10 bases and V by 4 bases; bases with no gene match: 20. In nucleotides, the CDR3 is TGTGCCAGCAGCCCCTGGGAGAGGACTAGTAAGTGGGGGGAGCAGTTCTTC. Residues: CASSPWERTSKWGEQFF.

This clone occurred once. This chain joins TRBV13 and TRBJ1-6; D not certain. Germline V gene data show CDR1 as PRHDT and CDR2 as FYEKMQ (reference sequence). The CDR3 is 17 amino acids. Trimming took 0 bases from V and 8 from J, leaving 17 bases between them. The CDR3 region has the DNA TGTGCCAGCAGCTTAGGCCATTCCGTGAGCCTTCATTCACCCCTCCACTTT. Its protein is CASSLGHSVSLHSPLHF.

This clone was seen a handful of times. The CDR3 region has the DNA TGTGCCAGCAGTGAAGGGGGCTCCTACGAGCAGTACTTC. It specifies CASSEGGSYEQYF. The chain recombines TRBV2 with TRBJ2-7, with D unclear. Trimming removed 1 base from V and 0 bases from J, with 4 bases in between. Germline V gene sequence: CDR1 SNHLY, CDR2 FYNNEI. This CDR3 contains 13 residues.

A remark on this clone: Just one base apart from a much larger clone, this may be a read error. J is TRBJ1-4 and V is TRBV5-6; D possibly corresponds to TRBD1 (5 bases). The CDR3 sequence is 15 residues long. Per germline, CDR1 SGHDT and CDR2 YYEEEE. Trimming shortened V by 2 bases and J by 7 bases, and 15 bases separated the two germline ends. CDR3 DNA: TGTGCCAGCAGCTTCGGGGAACATGGGGGTGAAAAACTGTTTTTT. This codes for CASSFGEHGGEKLFF.

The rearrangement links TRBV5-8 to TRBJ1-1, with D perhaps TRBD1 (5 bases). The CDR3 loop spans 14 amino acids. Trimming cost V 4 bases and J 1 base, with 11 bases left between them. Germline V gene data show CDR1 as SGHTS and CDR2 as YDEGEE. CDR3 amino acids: CASSRRVRNTEAFF. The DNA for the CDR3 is TGTGCCAGCAGCCGCAGGGTGCGGAACACTGAAGCTTTCTTT.

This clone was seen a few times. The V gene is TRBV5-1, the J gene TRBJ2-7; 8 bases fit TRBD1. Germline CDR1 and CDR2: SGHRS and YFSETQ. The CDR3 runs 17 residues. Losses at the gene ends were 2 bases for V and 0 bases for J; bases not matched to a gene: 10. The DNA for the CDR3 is TGCGCCAGCAGCTTTGGGCGAGGGACAGGACGCTCCTACGAGCAGTACTTC. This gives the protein CASSFGRGTGRSYEQYF.